One and the same sample provided the 28 T cell receptor beta chains below, sequenced in a study of T cell responses to AZD1222 COVID-19 vaccine. Clones were sequenced by immunoSEQ multiplex PCR, and TCRdb holds only the in-frame ones, with some missing. The data hold some 84,000 clones, with roughly 89% observed a single time. Here the sequenced sample was peripheral blood, taken 28 days after the second AZD1222 dose. Receptors were obtained from an adult who received the AZD1222 COVID-19 vaccine.

V is TRBV28 and J is TRBJ1-6; D is possibly TRBD1 (6 bases). The V end was cut by 11 bases, the J end by 10 bases, with 9 bases between. The V gene's germline CDR1 is MDHEN and CDR2 SYDVKM. The CDR3 is made up of 10 amino acids. The DNA of the CDR3 is TGTGCCGCGGGGGCGTCACCCCTCCACTTT. Protein sequence: CAAGASPLHF.

CDR3 amino acids: CASREGGLAYRNEQFF. DNA of the CDR3: TGTGCCAGCAGAGAGGGGGGACTAGCGTACAGGAATGAGCAGTTCTTC. The chain uses TRBV5-4 and TRBJ2-1; 10 bases map to TRBD2. Trimming cost V 5 bases and J 7 bases; bases outside gene matches: 12. This CDR3 has 16 amino acids. The V gene's germline CDR1 is SGHNT and CDR2 YYREEE (reference sequence).

The V call is TRBV7-6, the J call TRBJ2-7; D is unresolved. The CDR3 runs to 12 residues. Per the germline V gene, CDR1 is SGHVS and CDR2 is FNYEAQ. Trimming cost V 1 base and J 5 bases, with 6 bases left between them. CDR3 nucleotide sequence: TGTGCCAGCAGCTTAGTAGGGAACGAGCAGTACTTC. This codes for CASSLVGNEQYF.

V gene TRBV18 combines with J gene TRBJ1-4; D gene unclear. The CDR3 length is 14 residues. Germline V gene data show CDR1 as KGHSH and CDR2 as LQKENI. V dropped 6 bases and J dropped 3 bases, with 11 bases sitting between them. Written as DNA, the CDR3 is TGTGCCAGCTCGCCTAAACGGGCTAATGAAAAACTGTTTTTT. Its translation is CASSPKRANEKLFF.

Points on this clone: Different DNA sequences within this sample yield the same CDR3. The gene calls are TRBV6-5 and TRBJ1-6; unclear D gene. V was pared by 2 bases and J by 8 bases, with 4 bases between. The CDR3 contains 12 residues. Germline-derived CDR1 and CDR2 are MNHEY and SVGAGI. CDR3 coding DNA: TGTGCCAGCAGTTACAGGGATTCACCCCTCCACTTT. Its protein product is CASSYRDSPLHF.

The gene calls are TRBV6-5 and TRBJ2-6; D possibly corresponds to TRBD1 (5 bases). CDR1 MNHEY and CDR2 SVGAGI come from the germline V gene. The V end lost 3 bases, the J end lost 3 bases, and 9 bases lay between the germline ends. This CDR3 is 15 amino acids long. As DNA, the CDR3 is TGTGCCAGCAGTTATCAGGGTGGTGGGGCCAACGTCCTGACTTTC. Protein sequence: CASSYQGGGANVLTF.

The chain is built from TRBV5-1 and TRBJ2-3; 16 bases line up with TRBD2. Germline V gene lookup returns CDR1 SGHRS and CDR2 YFSETQ. This CDR3 contains 17 residues. V lost 6 bases, J lost 3 bases, and 7 bases stayed unmatched. The CDR3 DNA is TGCGCCAGCACCACCGGGACTAGCGGGGGGGGAACAGATACGCAGTATTTT. As protein: CASTTGTSGGGTDTQYF.

The chain links TRBV18 to TRBJ1-5, with unresolved D. CDR1 and CDR2 (germline): KGHSH, LQKENI. V was shortened by 6 bases and J by 3 bases, with 21 bases between the two germline ends. The CDR3 covers 17 residues. The CDR3 sequence: CASSQTAGLRDNQPQHF. Written as DNA, the CDR3 is TGTGCCAGCTCTCAGACTGCCGGACTTAGGGACAATCAGCCCCAGCATTTT.

The V gene is TRBV3-1 (or the pseudogene TRBV3-2), the J gene TRBJ1-2; weak D call: TRBD1 (5 bases). The germline V and J ends were trimmed by 4 bases and 3 bases, with 12 bases remaining between them. Germline V CDR1 and CDR2: LGHDT, YNNKEL (reference sequence). CDR3 length: 14 amino acids. Written as DNA, the CDR3 is TGTGCCAGCAGCCCCTTTTTGGGGGACTATGGCTACACCTTC. It encodes CASSPFLGDYGYTF.

The chain combines TRBV5-6 with TRBJ2-3; TRBD2 matches at 7 bases. V trimming: 5 bases; J trimming: 1 base; junction bases outside the gene matches: 4. The CDR3 covers 14 residues. Germline CDR1 and CDR2: SGHDT and YYEEEE. In DNA form, the CDR3 reads TGTGCCAGCAGGGGGCTAGCGGGCACAGATACGCAGTATTTT. Translated, it gives CASRGLAGTDTQYF.

Here the CDR3 reads CASSPYGQPEEEKLFF. In DNA form, the CDR3 reads TGTGCCAGCAGCCCGTACGGACAGCCAGAGGAAGAAAAACTGTTTTTT. The V and J genes are TRBV5-6 and TRBJ1-4, with D perhaps TRBD1 (6 bases). This CDR3 has 16 residues. The germline V gene encodes CDR1 SGHDT and CDR2 YYEEEE. The germline V and J ends were trimmed by 4 bases and 8 bases, with 21 bases remaining between them.

The rearrangement joins TRBV7-2 to TRBJ1-6; tentative D call: TRBD1 (6 bases). Germline V gene lookup returns CDR1 SGHTA and CDR2 FQGNSA. With 5 bases removed from V and 11 bases from J, the gap between germline ends came to 19 bases. The CDR3 spans 15 residues. The CDR3 DNA follows: TGTGCCAGCAGCGGGTGGGAGGGGGAAGAGCCACCCCTCCACTTT. This codes for CASSGWEGEEPPLHF. Full variable domain (remainder filled in from reference TRBV7-2 and TRBJ1-6): GAGVSQSPSNKVTEKGKDVELRCDPISGHTALYWYRQSLGQGLEFLIYFQGNSAPDKSGLPSDRFSAERTGGSVSTLTIQRTQQEDSAVYLCASSGWEGEEPPLHFGNGTRLTVT.

This clone was picked up one time. The gene calls are TRBV6-5 and TRBJ1-6; no reliable D call. Germline CDR1 reads MNHEY; CDR2 reads SVGAGI. There are 14 residues in the CDR3. Deletions cut 0 bases from V and 8 bases from J, with 8 bases between. The CDR3 bases are TGTGCCAGCAGTTACTCGCCGGGCGATTCACCCCTCCACTTT. This sequence encodes CASSYSPGDSPLHF.

The CDR3, as DNA: TGCGCCAGCAGCTGGGGACTAGTAGACACCGGGGAGCTGTTTTTT. It specifies CASSWGLVDTGELFF. The genes are TRBV5-1 and TRBJ2-2; TRBD2 aligns across 8 bases. V lost 3 bases, J lost 3 bases, and 4 bases stayed unmatched. This CDR3 is 15 amino acids long. The germline gives CDR1 SGHRS, CDR2 YFSETQ.

The chain is built from TRBV14 and TRBJ2-7; either TRBD1 or TRBD2 may supply D (5 bases each). This CDR3 is built from 12 residues. V gave up 5 bases and J gave up 8 bases, with 13 bases separating them. From germline, CDR1 is SGHDN and CDR2 FVKESK. The CDR3 DNA follows: TGTGCCAGCAGCGTATCCCGGGGCAAGCAGTACTTC. Encoded protein: CASSVSRGKQYF.

The V and J genes are TRBV6-2 or TRBV6-3 and TRBJ2-7, with TRBD2 matching over 8 bases. Germline V gene sequence: CDR1 MNHEY, CDR2 SVGEGT. V gave up 0 bases and J gave up 2 bases; unmatched junction bases: 6. The length of the CDR3 is 16 residues. DNA of the CDR3: TGTGCCAGCAGTTACTCGACGTTTAGCGGGGCCTACGAGCAGTACTTC. It translates to CASSYSTFSGAYEQYF.

This clone has a single count. The chain recombines TRBV6-5 with TRBJ2-7; 11 positions match TRBD2. The CDR3 totals 15 residues. Trimming cost V 8 bases and J 3 bases; bases outside gene matches: 9. Germline CDR1 MNHEY, CDR2 SVGAGI. CDR3 residues: CASFRPSGGNYEQYF. CDR3 nucleotide sequence: TGTGCCAGCTTTCGGCCTAGCGGGGGGAACTACGAGCAGTACTTC.

This chain joins TRBV12-3 or TRBV12-4 and TRBJ1-1, with 7 bases aligning to TRBD1. J lost 4 bases, V lost 4 bases, and 3 bases had no gene match. This CDR3 has 13 amino acids. The DNA for the CDR3 is TGTGCCAGCAGTTCCAGGGGGTTCACTGAAGCTTTCTTT. This translates into CASSSRGFTEAFF.

The genes are TRBV11-2 and TRBJ1-4; no reliable D call. The CDR3 loop spans 16 amino acids. Trimming removed 5 bases from V and 0 bases from J, with 13 bases in between. Germline V gives CDR1 SGHAT, CDR2 FQNNGV. The CDR3 sequence is CASSLGGPATNEKLFF. DNA for the CDR3: TGTGCCAGCAGCCTCGGAGGGCCTGCAACTAATGAAAAACTGTTTTTT. The full variable domain, completed using reference TRBV11-2 and TRBJ1-4, is EAGVAQSPRYKIIEKRQSVAFWCNPISGHATLYWYQQILGQGPKLLIQFQNNGVVDDSQLPKDRFSAERLKGVDSTLKIQPAKLEDSAVYLCASSLGGPATNEKLFFGSGTQLSVL.

V gene TRBV30 combines with J gene TRBJ1-5; no reliable D call. The germline V gene has CDR1 GTSNPN and CDR2 SVGIG (reference sequence). The CDR3 extends over 13 amino acids. V shed 0 bases and J shed 0 bases, with 3 bases lying between them. The CDR3 loop is CAWSVNSNQPQHF. The CDR3 DNA is TGTGCCTGGAGTGTAAATAGCAATCAGCCCCAGCATTTT.

The V call is TRBV29-1, the J call TRBJ2-7; the D gene is possibly TRBD2 (5 bases). CDR1 is SQVTM and CDR2 is ANQGSEA in the germline V gene. V lost 5 bases and J 6 bases, leaving 23 bases between the germline ends. The CDR3 runs to 15 residues. The CDR3 region is CSVLPVGLRAAEQYF. In DNA, the CDR3 is TGCAGCGTTCTTCCGGTGGGTCTGAGGGCGGCCGAGCAGTACTTC.

The gene calls are TRBV10-3 and TRBJ1-1; unclear D gene. CDR3 length: 14 residues. From germline, CDR1 is ENHRY and CDR2 SYGVKD. V was clipped by 2 bases and J by 1 base, with 8 bases between them. The CDR3 reads CAISEGAENTEAFF. CDR3 nucleotides: TGTGCCATCAGTGAGGGCGCCGAGAACACTGAAGCTTTCTTT.

The rearrangement uses TRBV11-2 and TRBJ2-7, with TRBD1 identical over 7 bases. With V trimmed by 4 bases and J by 2 bases, 5 bases remained unmatched. Germline V CDR1 and CDR2: SGHAT, FQNNGV. This CDR3 is 14 amino acids long. The DNA for the CDR3 is TGTGCCAGCAGCTCTCCGGGACAGCCCTACGAGCAGTACTTC. It specifies CASSSPGQPYEQYF.

V usage is TRBV7-2 and J usage is TRBJ1-2; D is unclear. CDR1 and CDR2 (germline): SGHTA, FQGNSA. Trimming cost V 5 bases and J 8 bases, with 12 bases left between them. The CDR3 runs to 12 residues. This CDR3 reads CASSLRLEGYTF. CDR3 sequence (DNA): TGTGCCAGCAGCCTCCGACTAGAAGGCTACACCTTC.

The chain is built from TRBV2 and TRBJ2-7; D possibly matches TRBD1 or TRBD2 (7 bases each). Germline V gene sequence: CDR1 SNHLY, CDR2 FYNNEI. The length of the CDR3 is 14 residues. The V and J ends lost 6 bases and 0 bases respectively, with 12 bases between them. In nucleotides, the CDR3 is TGTGCCAGCAGCAGGGGGGGGTCCTCCTACGAGCAGTACTTC. Encoded protein: CASSRGGSSYEQYF.

The chain employs TRBV5-1 and TRBJ1-3; no definite D call. The CDR3 contains 12 residues. The V gene lost 4 bases and the J gene lost 4 bases, with 6 bases spanning the gap. The germline gives CDR1 SGHRS, CDR2 YFSETQ. The CDR3, as DNA: TGCGCCAGCAGCCGGGAAGGAAACACCATATATTTT. Its translation is CASSREGNTIYF.

This chain connects TRBV7-2 to TRBJ2-7; tentative D call: TRBD1 (7 bases). The CDR3 covers 14 residues. Germline V gene data show CDR1 as SGHTA and CDR2 as FQGNSA. The V end was cut by 5 bases, the J end by 3 bases, with 14 bases between. For the CDR3, the DNA is TGTGCCAGCAGCAAGCAGGGGGGCCACTACGAGCAGTACTTC. It yields the protein CASSKQGGHYEQYF.

The gene calls are TRBV5-8 and TRBJ1-1; D is uncertain. CDR3 length equals 17 residues. Germline V gene lookup returns CDR1 SGHTS and CDR2 YDEGEE. V dropped 4 bases and J dropped 3 bases, with 22 bases sitting between them. The DNA of the CDR3 is TGTGCCAGCAGCCCCTTCCGCACCGGGTGGGCGTACACTGAAGCTTTCTTT. It translates to CASSPFRTGWAYTEAFF.